The TCR beta chain described here comes from a study of blood T cell repertoires in COVID-19. CDR3 length equals 15 residues. Germline CDR1 is SGDLS and CDR2 is YYNGEE. The germline V and J ends were trimmed by 0 bases and 5 bases, with 14 bases remaining between them. TCRdb keeps only in-frame clones here, not all; method: immunoSEQ multiplex PCR. The table shows some 240,000 clones, with around four fifths occurring only once. The V call is TRBV9, the J call TRBJ1-1; a possible D gene is TRBD1 (5 bases). The sequence came from a man aged 25-45 years with acute COVID-19. The specimen sequenced was PBMCs or T cells enriched from blood (not recorded which). DNA of the CDR3: TGTGCCAGCAGCGTAGGATCTCAGGGTAGGACTGAAGCTTTCTTT. Its translation is CASSVGSQGRTEAFF.